This TCR beta chain originates from a study of blood T cell repertoires in COVID-19. Overall study: COVID-19 samples collected from the United States, Italy and Spain covered acute and convalescent phases. PBMCs, B-cell-depleted T cells, or T cells provided the cDNA or gDNA that made up the material.

Between the trimmed V and J ends, which lost 1 base and 8 bases, there was a span of 17 bases. Looked up from germline, CDR1 is GTSNPN and CDR2 is SVGIG (reference sequence). This CDR3 comprises 14 residues. Per the study methods: Amplified reference gene primers provided the basis for estimating nucleated cell counts. Clones were read by immunoSEQ multiplex PCR, and TCRdb kept only the in-frame ones, dropping some. The DNA gave D and trimming, while V, J and clone size come from that table. The profile covers 35,000 to 50,000 clones, with around 76% appearing a single time and more than 7.5% taken by the ten largest. This clone was seen a handful of times.

The receptor was isolated from a man aged 65 to 79 with active or convalescent COVID-19. The sample consisted of peripheral blood. The chain recombines TRBV30 with TRBJ1-2; a weak D match, TRBD1 (5 bases). The CDR3 sequence is CAWSAGAEERGYTF. The CDR3 DNA is TGTGCCTGGAGTGCTGGGGCGGAAGAGCGAGGCTACACCTTC.